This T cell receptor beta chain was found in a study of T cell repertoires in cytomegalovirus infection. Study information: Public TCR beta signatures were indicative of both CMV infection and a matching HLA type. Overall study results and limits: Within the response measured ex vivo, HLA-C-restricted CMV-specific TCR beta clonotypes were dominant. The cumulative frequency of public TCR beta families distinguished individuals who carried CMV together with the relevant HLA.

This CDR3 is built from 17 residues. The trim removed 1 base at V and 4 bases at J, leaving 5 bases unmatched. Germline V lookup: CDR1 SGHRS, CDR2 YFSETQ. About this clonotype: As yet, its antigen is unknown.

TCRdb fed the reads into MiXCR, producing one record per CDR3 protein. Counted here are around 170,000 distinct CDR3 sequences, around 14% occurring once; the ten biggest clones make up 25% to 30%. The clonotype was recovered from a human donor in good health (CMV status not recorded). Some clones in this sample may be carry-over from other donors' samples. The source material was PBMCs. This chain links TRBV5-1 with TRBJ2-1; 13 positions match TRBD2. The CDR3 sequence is CASSLTSGRAGYNEQFF. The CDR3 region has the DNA TGCGCCAGCAGCTTGACTAGCGGGAGGGCTGGTTACAATGAGCAGTTCTTC.